This T cell receptor beta chain stems from a study of CD8+ T cells in alopecia areata (dated by TCRdb to 2016 to 2019). About the study as a whole: The treated patients, all with moderate-to-severe alopecia areata, were enrolled in an open-label pilot trial of oral tofacitinib given at 5 to 10 mg twice daily. Tofacitinib was given for 6 to 18 months, followed by 6 months of follow-up off drug to assess delayed response and recurrence. Disease severity in treated patients was measured with the SALT score, which quantifies the percentage of affected scalp surface area. To study T cell clonal expansion in alopecia areata, the researchers applied high-throughput TCRbeta sequencing to both the C3H/HeJ mouse model and human patients. Human TCRbeta sequencing covered scalp tissue and sorted CD4+ and CD8+ peripheral blood T cells from patchy and totalis/universalis alopecia areata patients and healthy controls. Biopsies were taken from tofacitinib-treated patients at baseline and again at 4 and 24 weeks into treatment, and several of those patients also had a later scalp biopsy. Clonality in the scalp was compared among normal scalp (n=4), patchy alopecia areata scalp (n=8), and alopecia totalis/universalis scalp (n=8). The RNA source kit depended on sample type: the PAXgene miRNA kit for fixed scalp, the miRNeasy kit for PBMCs, and the RNeasy kit for mouse skin. TCRbeta CDR3 regions were amplified by immunoSEQ multiplex PCR with 35 Vbeta forward and 13 Jbeta reverse primers. What the research found in general, with its limitations: Because the treated cohort was small and had just a single nonresponder, larger studies are needed to establish links between baseline CD8+ expansion and response. Higher clonality and more expanded CD8+ clones were observed in lesional scalp than in normal scalp, particularly in alopecia totalis/universalis, a finding suggestive of antigenic drive. Tofacitinib significantly decreased scalp clonality and the number of expanded CD8+ clones among the top 100 scalp clones. Many expanded lesional clones were found to persist in scalp and blood during tofacitinib treatment, and relapse after treatment cessation may be partly explained by this persistence. Resident alphabeta T cells in normal human skin are also sequenced, complicating scalp TCR repertoire analysis, unlike mouse skin dominated by gammadelta T cells. TCR sequences shared between patients were less clear than in mice, possibly partly because of HLA diversity in the patient population.

This clone came up a few times. The antigen it binds to is not known. No qualities accompany the bases; no much larger clone lies one base away. Library construction relied on the immunoSEQ multiplex PCR assay. RNA was extracted from all samples and reverse transcribed into cDNA, which served as template for TCR sequencing. SuperScript III was used to make first-strand cDNA, primed with a 2:1 mix of oligo-dT and random hexamers. A synthetic immune receptor repertoire was used to gauge amplification bias, and whatever bias remained was removed computationally. The study's processing was this. After raw reads were preprocessed to remove errors, the CDR3 was defined following IMGT conventions as running from the conserved cysteine to phenylalanine. To get clonality, Shannon entropy was normalized by log2 of the number of productive unique TCRs and the result was subtracted from 1. Whether scalp clones were CD4 or CD8 was inferred by matching scalp TCRbeta sequences against CD4 and CD8 repertoires sorted from blood. Sourced from immuneACCESS, this table was stored by TCRdb with only in-frame sequences that have V and J called. A share of the clones is absent; for the studies checked, an unresolved V gene accounts for under half, and the remainder has no known explanation. D and trimming come from the DNA, and the V and J calls and clone size come from that table. The sample has some 160,000 clones on record, less than 70% of them singletons. The ten largest clonotypes hold 0.9% to 1% of the sample.

The sample's time point label, in plain terms: about four weeks on oral tofacitinib. The treatment or condition label of this sample denotes: oral pan-JAK inhibitor, 5-10 mg twice daily. Lesional scalp punch biopsies and peripheral blood were collected from alopecia areata patients. PBMCs were separated by density centrifugation and stained for CD3, CD4 and CD8, after which CD4+ and CD8+ T cells were sorted on a FACSAria. The junction carries 17 bases between V and J, which are trimmed by 2 bases and 6 bases respectively. The germline V gene specifies MNHEY as CDR1 and SVGAGI as CDR2. The CDR3 goes from the cysteine to the phenylalanine over 15 residues. CDR3 DNA only is kept here, 45 bases in frame from base 1.

The receptor was isolated from a human donor with alopecia areata. The sample in question was CD4+ T cells sorted from blood, obtained at week 4, from a patient treated with tofacitinib. The rearrangement combines TRBV6-5 with TRBJ2-7; there is no confident call for the D gene. CDR3 loop: CASSYRTVSPSEQYF. The nucleotide sequence reads as follows: TGTGCCAGCAGTTACAGGACGGTCTCACCCAGCGAGCAGTACTTC.